One and the same sample provided the 10 T cell receptor beta chains below, sequenced in a study of blood T cell repertoires in COVID-19. Profiling relied on immunoSEQ multiplex PCR, and the TCRdb table lists in-frame clones only, not all of them. The data contain 400,000 or so clones, 80% to 90% of them singletons. The material sequenced was peripheral blood. Source of these receptors: a young man with COVID-19, enrolled during active disease.

The chain has TRBV25-1 and TRBJ2-7; 10 bases fit TRBD2. The germline V gene encodes CDR1 MGHDK and CDR2 SYGVNS. The CDR3 runs 16 residues. V lost 0 bases and J lost 1; bases outside the gene matches: 3. CDR3 in DNA: TGTGCCAGCAGTGAATACGAGACTAGCGGGTCCTACGAGCAGTACTTC. Its translation is CASSEYETSGSYEQYF.

The CDR3 DNA reads as TGTGCCAGCAGGACGACAGGGACGTTAGAGACCCAGTACTTC. The encoded protein is CASRTTGTLETQYF. The chain carries TRBV13 and TRBJ2-5; TRBD1 aligns across 7 bases. Germline V CDR1 and CDR2: PRHDT, FYEKMQ (reference sequence). Losses at the gene ends were 6 bases for V and 4 bases for J; bases not matched to a gene: 8. The CDR3 spans 14 residues.

The chain is built from TRBV4-1 and TRBJ2-7; 9 bases map to TRBD1. Germline assignment: CDR1 MGHRA and CDR2 YSYEKL. V lost 1 base to trimming and J lost 9 bases; unmatched junction nucleotides: 7. CDR3 length: 14 amino acids. The chain's CDR3 is CASSQGQGVRGQYF. DNA of the CDR3: TGCGCCAGCAGCCAAGGACAGGGGGTCCGGGGGCAGTACTTC.

The V gene is TRBV7-2, the J gene TRBJ2-7; TRBD1 might be the D (6 bases). The CDR3 is made up of 13 amino acids. Germline V gene lookup returns CDR1 SGHTA and CDR2 FQGNSA. V was clipped by 5 bases and J by 1 base, with 9 bases between them. As DNA, the CDR3 is TGTGCCAGCAGCACCGGACAGTCCTACGAGCAGTACTTC. It specifies CASSTGQSYEQYF.

V usage is TRBV15 and J usage is TRBJ2-6; a possible D gene is TRBD1 (5 bases). V gave up 4 bases and J gave up 1 base, with 8 bases separating them. This CDR3 has 15 amino acids. Germline CDR1 and CDR2: LNHNV and YYDKDF (reference sequence). DNA for the CDR3: TGTGCCACCAGCACAGGGTCTTCTGGGGCCAACGTCCTGACTTTC. Amino acids: CATSTGSSGANVLTF.

The rearrangement uses TRBV19 and TRBJ1-1, with TRBD1 as a possible D gene (5 bases). V gave up 6 bases and J gave up 5 bases, with 16 bases separating them. The germline gives CDR1 LNHDA, CDR2 SQIVND (reference sequence). The CDR3 spans 14 residues. The CDR3 sequence: CASSSLGGRTEAFF. The DNA of the CDR3 is TGTGCCAGTAGCTCTCTTGGGGGGAGGACTGAAGCTTTCTTT. Filled out from reference TRBV19 and TRBJ1-1, the complete variable domain reads DGGITQSPKYLFRKEGQNVTLSCEQNLNHDAMYWYRQDPGQGLRLIYYSQIVNDFQKGDIAEGYSVSREKKESFPLTVTSAQKNPTAFYLCASSSLGGRTEAFFGQGTRLTVV.

This sequence joins TRBV14 and TRBJ2-1; a weak D match, TRBD2 (5 bases). The CDR3 sequence is 16 residues long. V was clipped by 4 bases and J by 9 bases, with 22 bases between them. The V gene's germline CDR1 is SGHDN and CDR2 FVKESK. The CDR3, as DNA: TGTGCCAGCAGCCCGAGTGGCATCAAGCGGACGATTGAGCAGTTCTTC. Translating gives CASSPSGIKRTIEQFF. Variable domain in full (rest from reference TRBV14 and TRBJ2-1): EAGVTQFPSHSVIEKGQTVTLRCDPISGHDNLYWYRRVMGKEIKFLLHFVKESKQDESGMPNNRFLAERTGGTYSTLKVQPAELEDSGVYFCASSPSGIKRTIEQFFGPGTRLTVL.

This chain links TRBV7-3 with TRBJ2-1, with D uncertain. Trimming shortened V by 5 bases and J by 7 bases, and 15 bases separated the two germline ends. Germline V lookup: CDR1 SGHTA, CDR2 FQGTGA. This CDR3 spans 14 amino acids. CDR3 nucleotide sequence: TGTGCCAGCAGCACAGAGTACTCAAGGAATGAGCAGTTCTTC. Protein sequence: CASSTEYSRNEQFF.

This chain connects TRBV6-6 to TRBJ2-4; D uncertain. Deletions cut 2 bases from V and 2 bases from J, with 13 bases between. CDR3 size: 16 residues. CDR1 MNHNY and CDR2 SVGAGI come from the germline V gene (reference sequence). The DNA of the CDR3 is TGTGCCAGCAGTTACACAATACCCAGATCCAAAAACATTCAGTACTTC. This sequence encodes CASSYTIPRSKNIQYF.

The genes are TRBV10-2 and TRBJ2-7; a possible D gene is TRBD2 (5 bases). Trimming took off 6 bases at V and 6 bases at J, with 18 bases between the two ends. The CDR3 runs 14 residues. Germline assignment: CDR1 WSHSY and CDR2 SAAADI. The CDR3, as DNA: TGCGCCAGCAGCCTTGGTATTAGCGAGGGCGAGCAGTACTTC. Its translation: CASSLGISEGEQYF.